The 7 T cell receptor beta chains in this list originate from one sample, sequenced in a study of blood T cell repertoires in COVID-19. Libraries were prepared by immunoSEQ multiplex PCR; TCRdb keeps only in-frame clonotypes and omits some of them. The sample has 200,000 to 250,000 clones, 86% seen once. The sample was PBMCs or T cells enriched from blood (not recorded which). These receptors all stem from a woman between 40 and 55 years old with acute COVID-19.

The chain has TRBV3-1 (or the pseudogene TRBV3-2) and TRBJ2-4, with 10 nucleotides matching TRBD1. The CDR3 extends over 14 amino acids. V was pared by 3 bases and J by 7 bases, with 3 bases of the junction left unmatched. The germline V gene encodes CDR1 LGHDT and CDR2 YNNKEL (reference sequence). The CDR3 DNA reads TGTGCCAGCAGCCAGCCGGACAGGGGGAACATTCAGTACTTC. Encoded protein: CASSQPDRGNIQYF.

This clone was recorded at least ten times. This chain uses TRBV2 with TRBJ1-1; no clear D. Germline lookup yields CDR1 SNHLY and CDR2 FYNNEI. V was clipped by 7 bases and J by 1 base, with 13 bases between them. The CDR3 runs to 14 residues. CDR3 nucleotides: TGTGCCAGCACAAGGGCGACTAGGAACACTGAAGCTTTCTTT. This translates into CASTRATRNTEAFF.

V and J are TRBV4-3 and TRBJ1-1; possibly TRBD1 for D (6 bases). Trimming pared 4 bases from V and 0 bases from J, leaving 9 bases between. The germline V gene has CDR1 LGHNA and CDR2 YSLEER. CDR3 length: 14 residues. The chain's CDR3 is CASSRDNMNTEAFF. Written as DNA, the CDR3 is TGCGCCAGCAGCCGGGACAATATGAACACTGAAGCTTTCTTT.

This clone is a singleton in its sample. The CDR3, as DNA: TGTGCCAGCAGCTTAGGCTCGGGCGGGCGGATCACTGAAGCTTTCTTT. Its translation is CASSLGSGGRITEAFF. The rearrangement links TRBV7-6 to TRBJ1-1; D not resolved. Germline V gives CDR1 SGHVS, CDR2 FNYEAQ. The V end lost 1 base, the J end lost 4 bases, and 16 bases lay between the germline ends. The CDR3 extends over 16 amino acids.

This chain links TRBV6-5 with TRBJ1-1, with D hard to call. Germline assignment: CDR1 MNHEY and CDR2 SVGAGI. Trimming removed 6 bases from V and 1 base from J, with 15 bases in between. This CDR3 is built from 15 residues. The CDR3 spells CASRLRTGGNTEAFF. Here the CDR3 DNA reads TGTGCCAGCAGACTCCGGACGGGAGGGAACACTGAAGCTTTCTTT.

The chain has TRBV5-1 and TRBJ1-6, with D perhaps TRBD1 (5 bases). This CDR3 is 15 amino acids long. The ends were cut back, 4 bases at V and 4 bases at J, with 12 bases in the middle. CDR1 SGHRS and CDR2 YFSETQ come from the germline V gene. CDR3 nucleotides: TGCGCCAGCAGCGAGCAGGGCGGATATAATTCACCCCTCCACTTT. Its protein product is CASSEQGGYNSPLHF.

This chain uses TRBV11-3 with TRBJ2-3, with 7 bases fitting TRBD1. The germline gives CDR1 SGHNT, CDR2 YENEEA. The length of the CDR3 is 17 residues. V shed 4 bases and J 3 bases; nucleotides not matched to a gene: 13. The CDR3 DNA follows: TGTGCCAGCAGCTCCTACAGGGGATCTTTTTTTACAGATACGCAGTATTTT. It codes for CASSSYRGSFFTDTQYF.